The T cell receptor (beta chain) under discussion was sequenced for a study of glioma-infiltrating T cells. CDR1 and CDR2 (germline): SQVTM, ANQGSEA. Trimming left V 4 bases short and J 3 bases short, with 15 bases between. The CDR3 covers 14 residues. Amplification of TCR alpha and beta CDR3 regions from RNA used iRepertoire nested multiplex PCR. TCRdb re-called the multiplex PCR reads through MiXCR, storing one row per CDR3 protein. Counted here are about 130,000 distinct CDR3 sequences, roughly a quarter occurring once; the ten biggest clones make up roughly a quarter. The specimen was glioma tissue, nonneoplastic brain tissue, or PBMCs (not recorded which). The chain joins TRBV29-1 to TRBJ1-1; D uncertain. The receptor comes from a human donor with low-grade glioma or glioblastoma, undergoing nonglioma brain surgery, or in good health (not recorded which). CDR3 sequence reads: CSVATLRMYTEAFF. CDR3 nucleotides: TGCAGCGTTGCAACCCTCCGTATGTACACTGAAGCTTTCTTT. Together with reference TRBV29-1 and TRBJ1-1, the CDR3 gives the full variable domain: SAVISQKPSRDICQRGTSLTIQCQVDSQVTMMFWYRQQPGQSLTLIATANQGSEATYESGFVIDKFPISRPNLTFSTLTVSNMSPEDSSIYLCSVATLRMYTEAFFGQGTRLTVV.